This TCR beta chain was identified in a study of T cell repertoires in cytomegalovirus infection (dated by TCRdb to between 2018 and 2020). Regarding the study in general: Donor HLA type was relevant to the analysis, because carriage of CMV infection together with the matching HLA type was indicated by public TCR beta signatures. Study-level results and caveats: In both this cohort and an independent cohort of 350 or so donors, the cumulative frequency of public TCR beta family members distinguished carriers of CMV infection plus the relevant HLA type. In the ex vivo response, HLA-C-restricted CMV-specific TCR beta clonotypes were dominant, and in two of eight donors the single most frequent clonotype came from this HLA-C-restricted group.

Remarks on this clonotype: There is no known antigen for this receptor. There are no base qualities to consult, and no much larger clone falls within one base.

This sample was sequenced with an Illumina HiSeq 1500. TCRdb reanalyzed the raw reads on its own, using fastp at Q25 for trimming and MiXCR for clone calling, and kept in-frame beta chains. Each CDR3 protein appears once, grouped with its most common genes and DNA. Present in this sample are 510,000 or so distinct CDR3 sequences, around 27% of which were seen just once. The top ten clonotypes cover roughly 13% of the sample. CDR1 and CDR2 are read off the germline V gene as MGHDK and SYGVNS. V is reduced by 6 bases and J by 6 bases, leaving a spacing of 16 bases between them. The CDR3 covers 14 residues, taking in both the cysteine and the phenylalanine. Of the read, only the CDR3 DNA is kept; its 42 bases are in frame from base 1.

The V and J segments used are TRBV25-1 and TRBJ2-3; the D gene is possibly TRBD1, with 7 bases matching. The TCR sequence derives from a human donor in good health (CMV status not recorded). Some clones in this sample may be carry-over from other donors' samples. The source material was PBMCs. The CDR3 region reads CASSAGQKADTQYF. The DNA reads as follows: TGTGCCAGCAGCGCGGGACAGAAGGCCGATACGCAGTATTTT. With all but the CDR3 taken from the reference TRBV25-1 and TRBJ2-3 genes, the full variable domain is: EADIYQTPRYLVIGTGKKITLECSQTMGHDKMYWYQQDPGMELHLIHYSYGVNSTEKGDLSSESTVSRIRTEHFPLTLESARPSHTSQYLCASSAGQKADTQYFGPGTRLTVL.